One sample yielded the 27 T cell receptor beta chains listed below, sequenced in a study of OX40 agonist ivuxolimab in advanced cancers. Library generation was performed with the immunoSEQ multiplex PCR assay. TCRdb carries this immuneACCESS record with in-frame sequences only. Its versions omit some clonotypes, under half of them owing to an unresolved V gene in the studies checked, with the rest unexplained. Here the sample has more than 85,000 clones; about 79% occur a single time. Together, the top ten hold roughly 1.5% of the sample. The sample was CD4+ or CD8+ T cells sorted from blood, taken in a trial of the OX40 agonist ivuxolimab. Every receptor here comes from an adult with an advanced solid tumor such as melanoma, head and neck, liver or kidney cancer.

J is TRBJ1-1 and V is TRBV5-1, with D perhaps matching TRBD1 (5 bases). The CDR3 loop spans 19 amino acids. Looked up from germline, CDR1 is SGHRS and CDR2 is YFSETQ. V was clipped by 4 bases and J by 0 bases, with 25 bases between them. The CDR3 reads CASSRIKNPGRRLNTEAFF. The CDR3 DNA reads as TGCGCCAGCAGCCGTATAAAGAACCCGGGACGGAGACTGAACACTGAAGCTTTCTTT.

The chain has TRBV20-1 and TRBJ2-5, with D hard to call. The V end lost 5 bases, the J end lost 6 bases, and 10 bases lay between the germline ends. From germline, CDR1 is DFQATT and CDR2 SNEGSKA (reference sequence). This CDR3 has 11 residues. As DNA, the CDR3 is TGCAGTGCTTTCCTTGGGCAGACCCAGTACTTC. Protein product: CSAFLGQTQYF.

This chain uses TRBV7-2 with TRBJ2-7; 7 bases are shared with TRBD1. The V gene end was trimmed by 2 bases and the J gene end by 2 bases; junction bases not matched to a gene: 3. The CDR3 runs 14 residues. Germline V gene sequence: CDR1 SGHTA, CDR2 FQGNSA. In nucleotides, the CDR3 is TGTGCCAGCAGCTTAATGCAGGGGGCCTACGAGCAGTACTTC. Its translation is CASSLMQGAYEQYF.

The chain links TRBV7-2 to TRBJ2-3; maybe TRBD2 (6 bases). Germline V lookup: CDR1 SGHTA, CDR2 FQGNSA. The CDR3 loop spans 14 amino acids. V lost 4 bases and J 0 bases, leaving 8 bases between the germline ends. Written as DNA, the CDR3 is TGTGCCAGCAGCTCGGGGACTAGCACAGATACGCAGTATTTT. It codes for CASSSGTSTDTQYF. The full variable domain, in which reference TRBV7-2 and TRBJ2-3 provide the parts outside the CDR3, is GAGVSQSPSNKVTEKGKDVELRCDPISGHTALYWYRQSLGQGLEFLIYFQGNSAPDKSGLPSDRFSAERTGGSVSTLTIQRTQQEDSAVYLCASSSGTSTDTQYFGPGTRLTVL.

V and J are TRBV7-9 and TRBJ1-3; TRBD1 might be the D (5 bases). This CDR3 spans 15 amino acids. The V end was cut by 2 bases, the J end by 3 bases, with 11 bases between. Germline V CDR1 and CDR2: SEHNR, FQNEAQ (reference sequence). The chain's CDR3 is CASSLLGVYGNTIYF. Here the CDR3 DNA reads TGTGCCAGCAGCTTACTGGGGGTTTATGGAAACACCATATATTTT.

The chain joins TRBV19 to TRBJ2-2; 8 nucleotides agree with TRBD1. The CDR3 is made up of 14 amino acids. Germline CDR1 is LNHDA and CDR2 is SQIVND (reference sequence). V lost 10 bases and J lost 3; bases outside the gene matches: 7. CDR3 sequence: CAIARGLDTGELFF. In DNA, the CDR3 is TGTGCCATTGCCAGGGGGCTGGACACCGGGGAGCTGTTTTTT.

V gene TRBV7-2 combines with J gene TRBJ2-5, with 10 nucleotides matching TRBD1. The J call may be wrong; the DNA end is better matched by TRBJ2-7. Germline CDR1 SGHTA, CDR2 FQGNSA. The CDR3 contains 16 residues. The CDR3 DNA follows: TGTGCCAGCAGCCTCACCAGGGGACAGGGGAAATACGAGCAGTACTTC. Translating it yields CASSLTRGQGKYEQYF.

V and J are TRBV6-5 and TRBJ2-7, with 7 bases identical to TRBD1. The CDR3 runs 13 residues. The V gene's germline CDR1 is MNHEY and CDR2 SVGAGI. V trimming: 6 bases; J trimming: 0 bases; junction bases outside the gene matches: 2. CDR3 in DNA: TGTGCCAGCAGGAGGGACAGCTCCTACGAGCAGTACTTC. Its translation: CASRRDSSYEQYF.

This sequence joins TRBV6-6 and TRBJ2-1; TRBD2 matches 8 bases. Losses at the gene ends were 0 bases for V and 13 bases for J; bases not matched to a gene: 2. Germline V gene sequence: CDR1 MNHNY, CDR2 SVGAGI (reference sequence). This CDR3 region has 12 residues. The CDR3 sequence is CASSYSGLAQFF. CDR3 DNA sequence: TGTGCCAGCAGTTACTCTGGACTAGCCCAGTTCTTC.

The CDR3 loop is CASKSDRSVREQYF. The CDR3 nucleotides read TGTGCCAGCAAGAGCGACAGGAGCGTGAGAGAGCAGTACTTC. V gene TRBV6-1 combines with J gene TRBJ2-7, with D tentatively TRBD1 (6 bases). Between the trimmed V and J ends, which lost 7 bases and 7 bases, there was a span of 20 bases. CDR1 is MNHNS and CDR2 is SASEGT in the germline V gene. The CDR3 is made up of 14 amino acids.

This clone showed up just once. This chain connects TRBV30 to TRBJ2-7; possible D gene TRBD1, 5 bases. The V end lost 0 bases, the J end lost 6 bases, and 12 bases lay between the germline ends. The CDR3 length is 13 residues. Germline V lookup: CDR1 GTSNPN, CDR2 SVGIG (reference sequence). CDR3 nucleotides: TGTGCCTGGAGTGTCTCGTGGACACGCGAGCAGTACTTC. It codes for CAWSVSWTREQYF. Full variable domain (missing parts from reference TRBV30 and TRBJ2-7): SQTIHQWPATLVQPVGSPLSLECTVEGTSNPNLYWYRQAAGRGLQLLFYSVGIGQISSEVPQNLSASRPQDRQFILSSKKLLLSDSGFYLCAWSVSWTREQYFGPGTRLTVT.

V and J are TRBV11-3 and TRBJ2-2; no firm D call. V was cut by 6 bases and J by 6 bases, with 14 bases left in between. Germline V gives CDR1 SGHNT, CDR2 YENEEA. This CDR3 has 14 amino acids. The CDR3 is CASSQEADAGELFF. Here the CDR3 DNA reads TGTGCCAGCAGTCAAGAGGCCGACGCCGGGGAGCTGTTTTTT. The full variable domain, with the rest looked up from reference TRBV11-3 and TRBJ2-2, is EAGVVQSPRYKIIEKKQPVAFWCNPISGHNTLYWYLQNLGQGPELLIRYENEEAVDDSQLPKDRFSAERLKGVDSTLKIQPAELGDSAVYLCASSQEADAGELFFGEGSRLTVL.

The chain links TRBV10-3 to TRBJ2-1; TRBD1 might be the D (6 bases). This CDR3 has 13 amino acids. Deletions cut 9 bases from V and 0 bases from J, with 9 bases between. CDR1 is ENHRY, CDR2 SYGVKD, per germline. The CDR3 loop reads CAMGATSYNEQFF. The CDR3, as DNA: TGTGCCATGGGGGCTACCTCCTACAATGAGCAGTTCTTC.

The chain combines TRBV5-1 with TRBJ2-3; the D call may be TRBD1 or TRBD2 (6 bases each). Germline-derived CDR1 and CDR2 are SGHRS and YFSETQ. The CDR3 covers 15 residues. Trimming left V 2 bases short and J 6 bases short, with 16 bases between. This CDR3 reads CASSLGGGTLDTQYF. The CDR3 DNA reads TGCGCCAGCAGCTTAGGAGGGGGAACGTTGGATACGCAGTATTTT.

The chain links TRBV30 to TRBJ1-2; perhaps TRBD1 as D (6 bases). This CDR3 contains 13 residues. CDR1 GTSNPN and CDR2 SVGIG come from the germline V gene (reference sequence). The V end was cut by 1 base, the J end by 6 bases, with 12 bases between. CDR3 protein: CAWSGTGFHGYTF. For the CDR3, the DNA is TGTGCCTGGAGTGGTACAGGGTTCCATGGCTACACCTTC.

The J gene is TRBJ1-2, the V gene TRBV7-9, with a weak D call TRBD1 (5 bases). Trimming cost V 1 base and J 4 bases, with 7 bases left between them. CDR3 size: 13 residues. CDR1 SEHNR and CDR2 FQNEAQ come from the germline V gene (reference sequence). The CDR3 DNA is TGTGCCAGCAGCTTAGAAGGGACCTATGGCTACACCTTC. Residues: CASSLEGTYGYTF. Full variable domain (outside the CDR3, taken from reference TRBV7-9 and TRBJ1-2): DTGVSQNPRHKITKRGQNVTFRCDPISEHNRLYWYRQTLGQGPEFLTYFQNEAQLEKSRLLSDRFSAERPKGSFSTLEIQRTEQGDSAMYLCASSLEGTYGYTFGSGTRLTVV.

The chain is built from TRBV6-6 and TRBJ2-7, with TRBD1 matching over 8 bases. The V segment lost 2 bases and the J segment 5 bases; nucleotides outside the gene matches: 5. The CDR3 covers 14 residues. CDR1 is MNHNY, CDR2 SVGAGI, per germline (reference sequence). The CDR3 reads CASSYGQGADEQYF. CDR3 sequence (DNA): TGTGCCAGCAGTTACGGCCAGGGGGCTGACGAGCAGTACTTC.

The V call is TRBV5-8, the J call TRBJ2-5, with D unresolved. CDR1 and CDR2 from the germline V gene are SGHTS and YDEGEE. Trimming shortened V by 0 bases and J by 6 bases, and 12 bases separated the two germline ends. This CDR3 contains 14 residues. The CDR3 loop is CASSLVPGGKTQYF. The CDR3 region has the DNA TGTGCCAGCAGCTTGGTTCCAGGTGGGAAGACCCAGTACTTC.

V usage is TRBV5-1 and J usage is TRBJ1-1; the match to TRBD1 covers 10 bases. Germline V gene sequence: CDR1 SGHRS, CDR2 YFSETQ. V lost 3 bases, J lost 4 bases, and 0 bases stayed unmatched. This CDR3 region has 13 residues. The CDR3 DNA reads TGCGCCAGCAGCTGGACAGGGGGCACTGAAGCTTTCTTT. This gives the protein CASSWTGGTEAFF. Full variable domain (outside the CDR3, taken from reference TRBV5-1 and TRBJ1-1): KAGVTQTPRYLIKTRGQQVTLSCSPISGHRSVSWYQQTPGQGLQFLFEYFSETQRNKGNFPGRFSGRQFSNSRSEMNVSTLELGDSALYLCASSWTGGTEAFFGQGTRLTVV.

In nucleotides, the CDR3 is TGTGCCAGCAGCGCGACAGCGTCCCTCGCACCCCTCCACTTT. Its protein is CASSATASLAPLHF. The gene calls are TRBV7-3 and TRBJ1-6; possibly TRBD1 for D (5 bases). The CDR3 is made up of 14 amino acids. V was clipped by 5 bases and J by 11 bases, with 16 bases between them. Germline V gene data show CDR1 as SGHTA and CDR2 as FQGTGA.

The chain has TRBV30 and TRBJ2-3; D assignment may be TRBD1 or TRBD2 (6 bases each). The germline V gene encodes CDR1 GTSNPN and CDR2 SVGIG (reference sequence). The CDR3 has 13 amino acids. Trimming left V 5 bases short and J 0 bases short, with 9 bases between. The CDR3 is CAWGGQSTDTQYF. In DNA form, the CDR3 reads TGTGCCTGGGGGGGGCAAAGCACAGATACGCAGTATTTT.

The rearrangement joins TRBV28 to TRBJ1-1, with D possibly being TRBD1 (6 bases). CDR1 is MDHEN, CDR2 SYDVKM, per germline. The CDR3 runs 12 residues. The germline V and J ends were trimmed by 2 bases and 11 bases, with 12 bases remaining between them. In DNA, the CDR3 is TGTGCCAGCAGTTTACGGGGGCTGGTGGCTTTCTTT. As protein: CASSLRGLVAFF.

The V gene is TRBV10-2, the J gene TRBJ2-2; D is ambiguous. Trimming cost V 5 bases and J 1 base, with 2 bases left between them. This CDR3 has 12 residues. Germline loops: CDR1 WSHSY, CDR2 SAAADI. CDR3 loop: CASSLNTGELFF. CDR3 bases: TGCGCCAGCAGTCTGAACACCGGGGAGCTGTTTTTT.

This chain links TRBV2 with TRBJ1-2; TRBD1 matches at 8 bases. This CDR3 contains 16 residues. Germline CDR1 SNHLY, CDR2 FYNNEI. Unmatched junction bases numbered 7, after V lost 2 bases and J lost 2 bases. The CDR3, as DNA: TGTGCCAGCAGTGAATCCCGGACAGGGTGGAACTATGGCTACACCTTC. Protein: CASSESRTGWNYGYTF.

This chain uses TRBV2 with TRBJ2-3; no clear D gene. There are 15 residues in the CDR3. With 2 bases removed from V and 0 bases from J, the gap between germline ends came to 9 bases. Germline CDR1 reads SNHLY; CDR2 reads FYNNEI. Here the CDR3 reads CASSELRSSTDTQYF. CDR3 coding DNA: TGTGCCAGCAGTGAACTAAGATCTAGCACAGATACGCAGTATTTT.

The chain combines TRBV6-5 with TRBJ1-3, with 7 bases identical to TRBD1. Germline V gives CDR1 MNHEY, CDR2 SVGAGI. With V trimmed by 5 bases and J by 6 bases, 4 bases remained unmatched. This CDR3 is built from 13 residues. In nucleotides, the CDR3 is TGTGCCAGCAGTAGACAGGGCGAAAACACCATATATTTT. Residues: CASSRQGENTIYF.

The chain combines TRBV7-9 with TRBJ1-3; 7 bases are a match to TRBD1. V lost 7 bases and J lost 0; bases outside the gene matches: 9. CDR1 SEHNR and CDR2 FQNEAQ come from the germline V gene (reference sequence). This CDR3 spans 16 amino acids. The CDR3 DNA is TGTGCCAGCACCAGGGGACAGCCCTTCTCTGGAAACACCATATATTTT. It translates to CASTRGQPFSGNTIYF.